This T cell receptor beta chain comes out of a study of spatial heterogeneity in lung cancer (dated 2019 in TCRdb). Background on the whole study: More beta-chain than alpha-chain transcripts were consistently detected, likely reflecting higher beta-chain transcript abundance. The study linked features of the TCR repertoire to counts of nonsynonymous mutations, which were determined by whole-exome sequencing of tumor tissue. In non-small cell lung cancer, the study quantitatively compared TCR alpha and beta repertoires across several tumor regions, matched nontumor lung, and blood. Both alpha and beta chains were TCR-sequenced in fewer than 250 tumor regions, around 65 matched nontumor lung samples and 55 to 60 PBMC samples obtained at surgery. In the raw uncorrected reads, each unique combination of TCR and UMI appeared more than ten times on average. What the research found in general, with its limitations: Ubiquitous expanded tumor TCRs were detected in blood more often at tumor resection than at routine follow-up. Additional single-cell paired TCR alpha and beta sequencing was considered necessary to confirm, at a functional level, the hypothesis that regional TCRs recognize regional mutations.

To prepare the library, 5' RACE was applied. These reads were obtained on a NextSeq 500. In the TCR library protocol, a unique molecular identifier was attached to each TCR cDNA molecule so that PCR and sequencing errors could be corrected. Under the source paper's analysis protocol: TCR identification, UMI-based error correction and CDR3 extraction were performed with Decombinator tools. TCRs above a frequency of 2 per 1,000, corresponding to the top 1% of the tumor frequency distribution, were defined as expanded. Each repertoire was subsampled 100 times to 5,000 TCRs, after which Renyi diversity was computed with the R vegan package. CDR3 similarity networks were built from amino acid triplet string-kernel similarity, connecting CDR3s with pairwise similarity above 0.82. TCRdb reprocessing: public reads trimmed at Q25 with fastp, clones called with MiXCR, in-frame beta chains kept. Rows with a matching CDR3 protein are joined into one entry that keeps the most common DNA and genes. TCRdb's processing, not the authors' own work, is the source of the V and J calls. Across this sample there are around 87,000 distinct CDR3 sequences, with approximately 12% seen only once. Jointly, the top ten make up approximately 39% of the sample.

The germline V gene sets CDR1 to SGHTA and CDR2 to FQGNSA. The CDR3 holds 15 amino acids from the cysteine to the phenylalanine. The only DNA kept is the CDR3, 45 bases in frame from the first base. V lost 2 bases and J lost 4 bases, and the count of bases not matched to a germline gene is 2. A word on this clonotype: The clone's antigen remains unknown. No much larger clonotype is one base removed from it; base qualities were not supplied.

The intended sense of this specimen's time point label: sample taken at primary tumor resection. Donors were approximately 72 patients with early-stage, untreated non-small cell lung cancer from the lung TRACERx cohort. Without any cell sorting, TCR sequencing was performed on whole RNA extracted either from tumor and nontumor lung tissue or from cryopreserved PBMC samples. Patients were selected for TCR sequencing only if sufficient RNA was available from at least two tumor regions. The sequences come from PBMCs, collected at surgery. The origin of this receptor is a male donor with early-stage non-small cell lung cancer. The V and J genes are TRBV7-2 and TRBJ2-3; 11 of the junction bases match TRBD2. CDR3 reads: CASSLTSGSADTQYF. Read as DNA, the sequence is TGTGCCAGCAGCTTAACTAGCGGGAGCGCAGATACGCAGTATTTT.